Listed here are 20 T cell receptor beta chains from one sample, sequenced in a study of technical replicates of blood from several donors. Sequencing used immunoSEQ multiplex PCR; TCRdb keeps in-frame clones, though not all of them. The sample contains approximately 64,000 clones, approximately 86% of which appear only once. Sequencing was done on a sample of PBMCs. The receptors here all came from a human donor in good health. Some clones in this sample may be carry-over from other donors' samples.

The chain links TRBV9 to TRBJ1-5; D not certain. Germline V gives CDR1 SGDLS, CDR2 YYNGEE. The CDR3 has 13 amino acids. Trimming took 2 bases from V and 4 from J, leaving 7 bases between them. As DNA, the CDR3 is TGTGCCAGCAGCGTGGCACCAAATCAGCCCCAGCATTTT. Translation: CASSVAPNQPQHF.

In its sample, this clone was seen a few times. The CDR3 loop reads CASNLRLLDGDYGYTF. Here the CDR3 DNA reads TGTGCCAGTAACCTGAGACTCCTTGACGGGGACTATGGCTACACCTTC. The chain combines TRBV19 with TRBJ1-2, with D hard to call. The CDR3 runs to 16 residues. Trimming removed 7 bases from V and 3 bases from J, with 21 bases in between. The V gene's germline CDR1 is LNHDA and CDR2 SQIVND (reference sequence).

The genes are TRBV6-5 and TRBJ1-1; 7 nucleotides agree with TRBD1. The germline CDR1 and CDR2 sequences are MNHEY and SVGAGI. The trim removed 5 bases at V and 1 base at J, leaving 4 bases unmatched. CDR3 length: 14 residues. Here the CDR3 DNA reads TGTGCCAGCAGTGGGGGACAGCCGAACACTGAAGCTTTCTTT. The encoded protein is CASSGGQPNTEAFF.

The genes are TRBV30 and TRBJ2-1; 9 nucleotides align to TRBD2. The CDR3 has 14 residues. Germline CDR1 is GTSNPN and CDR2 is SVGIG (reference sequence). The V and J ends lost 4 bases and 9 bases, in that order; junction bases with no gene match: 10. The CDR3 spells CAWTPGLAFGEQFF. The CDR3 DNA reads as TGTGCCTGGACTCCGGGACTAGCTTTCGGTGAGCAGTTCTTC.

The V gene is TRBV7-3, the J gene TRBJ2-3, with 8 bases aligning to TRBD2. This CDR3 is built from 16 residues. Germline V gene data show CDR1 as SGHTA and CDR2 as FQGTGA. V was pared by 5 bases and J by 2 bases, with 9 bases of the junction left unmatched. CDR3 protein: CASSIRVAGNTDTQYF. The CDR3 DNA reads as TGTGCCAGCAGCATCCGAGTAGCGGGAAACACAGATACGCAGTATTTT.

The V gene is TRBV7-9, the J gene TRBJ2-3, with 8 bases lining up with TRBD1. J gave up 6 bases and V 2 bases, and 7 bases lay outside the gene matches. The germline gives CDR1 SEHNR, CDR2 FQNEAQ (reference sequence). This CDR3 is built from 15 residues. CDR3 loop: CASSLRQGTKDTQYF. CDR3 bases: TGTGCCAGCAGCTTAAGACAGGGGACGAAGGATACGCAGTATTTT.

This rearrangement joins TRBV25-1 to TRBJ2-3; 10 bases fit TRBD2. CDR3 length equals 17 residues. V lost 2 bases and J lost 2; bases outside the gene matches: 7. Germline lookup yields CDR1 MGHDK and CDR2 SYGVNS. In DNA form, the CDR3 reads TGTGCCAGCAGTGAACAAAGCGGGGGGGCCAACACAGATACGCAGTATTTT. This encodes CASSEQSGGANTDTQYF. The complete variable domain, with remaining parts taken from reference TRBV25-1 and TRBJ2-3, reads EADIYQTPRYLVIGTGKKITLECSQTMGHDKMYWYQQDPGMELHLIHYSYGVNSTEKGDLSSESTVSRIRTEHFPLTLESARPSHTSQYLCASSEQSGGANTDTQYFGPGTRLTVL.

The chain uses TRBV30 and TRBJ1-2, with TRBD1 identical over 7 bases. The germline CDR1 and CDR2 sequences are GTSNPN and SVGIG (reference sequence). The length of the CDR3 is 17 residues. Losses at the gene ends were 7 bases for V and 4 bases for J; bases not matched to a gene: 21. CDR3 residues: CASLVSAGGFGSYGYTF. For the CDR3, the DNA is TGTGCCTCACTCGTCTCGGCAGGGGGTTTTGGGTCCTATGGCTACACCTTC.

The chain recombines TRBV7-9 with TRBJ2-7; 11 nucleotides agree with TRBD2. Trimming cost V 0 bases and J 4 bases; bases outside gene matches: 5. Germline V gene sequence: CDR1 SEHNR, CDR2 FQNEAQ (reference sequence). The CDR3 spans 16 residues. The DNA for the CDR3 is TGTGCCAGCAGCTTAGCGGCTAGCGGGAGGTGGTACGAGCAGTACTTC. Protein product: CASSLAASGRWYEQYF.

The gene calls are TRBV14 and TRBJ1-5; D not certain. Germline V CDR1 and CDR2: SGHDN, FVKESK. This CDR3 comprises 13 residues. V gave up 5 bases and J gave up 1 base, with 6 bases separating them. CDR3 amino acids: CASSVESNQPQHF. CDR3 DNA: TGTGCCAGCAGCGTTGAGAGCAATCAGCCCCAGCATTTT.

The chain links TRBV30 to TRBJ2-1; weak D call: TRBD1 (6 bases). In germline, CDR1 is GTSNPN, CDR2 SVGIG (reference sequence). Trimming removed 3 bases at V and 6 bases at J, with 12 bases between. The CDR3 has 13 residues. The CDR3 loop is CAWSKLGGNEQFF. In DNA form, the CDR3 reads TGTGCCTGGAGCAAACTAGGGGGCAATGAGCAGTTCTTC.

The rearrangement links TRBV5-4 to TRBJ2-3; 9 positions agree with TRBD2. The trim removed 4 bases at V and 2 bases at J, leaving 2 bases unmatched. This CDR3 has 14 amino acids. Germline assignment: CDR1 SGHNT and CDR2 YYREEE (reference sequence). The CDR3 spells CASSVAGVTDTQYF. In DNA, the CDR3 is TGTGCCAGCAGCGTAGCGGGGGTCACAGATACGCAGTATTTT.

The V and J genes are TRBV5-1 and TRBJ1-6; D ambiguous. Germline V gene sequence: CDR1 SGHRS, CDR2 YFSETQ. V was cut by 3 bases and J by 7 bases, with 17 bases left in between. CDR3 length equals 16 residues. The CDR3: CASSSELRPGNSPLHF. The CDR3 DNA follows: TGCGCCAGCAGCTCGGAGCTTCGACCCGGGAATTCACCCCTCCACTTT.

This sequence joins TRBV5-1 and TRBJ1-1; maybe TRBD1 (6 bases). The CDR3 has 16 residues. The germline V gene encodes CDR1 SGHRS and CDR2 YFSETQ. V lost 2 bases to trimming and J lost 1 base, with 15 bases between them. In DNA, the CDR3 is TGCGCCAGCAGCTTAGGGAGGGGGGGTGCGAACACTGAAGCTTTCTTT. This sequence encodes CASSLGRGGANTEAFF.

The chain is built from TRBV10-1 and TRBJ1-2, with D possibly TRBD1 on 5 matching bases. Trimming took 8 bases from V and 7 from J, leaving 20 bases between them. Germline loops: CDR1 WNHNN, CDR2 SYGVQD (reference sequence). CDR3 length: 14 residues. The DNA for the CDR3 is TGCGCCAGCCCCCGGGGGAAGGGGCCTGGTGGCTACACCTTC. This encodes CASPRGKGPGGYTF.

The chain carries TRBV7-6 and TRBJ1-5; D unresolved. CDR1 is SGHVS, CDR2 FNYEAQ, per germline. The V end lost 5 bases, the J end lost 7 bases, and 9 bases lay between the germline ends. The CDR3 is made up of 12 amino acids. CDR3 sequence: CASSQAGQPQHF. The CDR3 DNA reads TGTGCCAGCAGCCAGGCCGGACAGCCCCAGCATTTT.

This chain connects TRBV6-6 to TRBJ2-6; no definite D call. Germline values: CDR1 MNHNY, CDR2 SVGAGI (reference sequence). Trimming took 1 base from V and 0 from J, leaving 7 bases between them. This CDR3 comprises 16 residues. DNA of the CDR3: TGTGCCAGCAGTTACTTTACTTTCTCTGGGGCCAACGTCCTGACTTTC. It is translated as CASSYFTFSGANVLTF.

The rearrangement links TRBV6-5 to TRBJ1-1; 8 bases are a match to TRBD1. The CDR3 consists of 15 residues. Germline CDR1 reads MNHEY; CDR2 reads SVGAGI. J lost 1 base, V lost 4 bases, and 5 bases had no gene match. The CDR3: CASSCRDRPNTEAFF. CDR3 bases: TGTGCCAGCAGTTGCCGGGACAGGCCGAACACTGAAGCTTTCTTT.

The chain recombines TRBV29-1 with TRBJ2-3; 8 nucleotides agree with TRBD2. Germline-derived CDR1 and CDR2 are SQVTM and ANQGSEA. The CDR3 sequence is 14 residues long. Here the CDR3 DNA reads TGCAGTGGGGGGGAGCGGGGGTCCACAGATACGCAGTATTTT. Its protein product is CSGGERGSTDTQYF.

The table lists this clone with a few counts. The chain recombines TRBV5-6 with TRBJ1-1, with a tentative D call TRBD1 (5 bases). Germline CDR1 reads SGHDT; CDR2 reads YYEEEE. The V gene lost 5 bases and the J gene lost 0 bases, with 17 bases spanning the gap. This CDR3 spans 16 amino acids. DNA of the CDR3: TGTGCCAGCAGGGAGGGGAGGATTAGGTTGAACACTGAAGCTTTCTTT. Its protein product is CASREGRIRLNTEAFF.